This T cell receptor (beta chain) appears in the sequencing data of a study of blood T cell repertoires in COVID-19. CDR1 MNHEY and CDR2 SMNVEV come from the germline V gene (reference sequence). Trimming took 6 bases from V and 5 from J; bases not matched to a gene: 10. The CDR3 contains 14 residues. The repertoire was sequenced with immunoSEQ multiplex PCR; TCRdb's copy has only in-frame clones and lacks some. The sample lists approximately 140,000 clones, 87% occurring once. Sequencing was performed on PBMCs or T cells enriched from blood (not recorded which). The chain links TRBV27 to TRBJ2-7, with 7 bases that match TRBD1. The TCR was taken from a woman between 40 and 55 years old who had been exposed to COVID-19. The CDR3 nucleotides are TGTGCCAGCAGACGCACGACAGGGATTAACGAGCAGTACTTC. This translates into CASRRTTGINEQYF.